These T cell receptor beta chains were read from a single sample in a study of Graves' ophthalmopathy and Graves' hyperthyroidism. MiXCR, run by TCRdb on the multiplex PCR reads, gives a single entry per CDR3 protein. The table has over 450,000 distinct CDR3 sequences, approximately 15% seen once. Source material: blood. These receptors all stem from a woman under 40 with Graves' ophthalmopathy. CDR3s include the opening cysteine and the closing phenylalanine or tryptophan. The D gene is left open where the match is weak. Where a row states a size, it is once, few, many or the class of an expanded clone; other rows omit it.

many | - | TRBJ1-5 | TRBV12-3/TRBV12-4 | TGTGCCAGCAGTTTAGAAGGGCGGGGGGCGAGCAATCAGCCCCAGCATTTT | CASSLEGRGASNQPQHF
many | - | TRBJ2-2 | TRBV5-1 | TGCGCCAGCAGCTTCTATCTACAGAACACCGGGGAGCTGTTTTTT | CASSFYLQNTGELFF
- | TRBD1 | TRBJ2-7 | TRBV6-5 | TGTGCCAGCAGTTACGGGACAGGCGAAGGCGAGCAGTACTTC | CASSYGTGEGEQYF
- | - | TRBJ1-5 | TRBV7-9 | TGTGCCAGCAGCTTAGCTGGGCCGGGTAATCAGCCCCAGCATTTT | CASSLAGPGNQPQHF
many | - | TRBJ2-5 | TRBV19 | TGTGCCATTCAGGGATACCAAGAGACCCAGTACTTC | CAIQGYQETQYF
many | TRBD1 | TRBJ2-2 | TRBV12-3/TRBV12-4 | TGTGCCAGCAGTTTTTGGCAGGGGGACGGGGAGCTGTTTTTT | CASSFWQGDGELFF
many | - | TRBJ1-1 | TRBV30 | TGTGCCTGGAGTGTAGGACGGCCGAACACTGAAGCTTTCTTT | CAWSVGRPNTEAFF
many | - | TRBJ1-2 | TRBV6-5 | TGTGCCAGCAGTTACTCGGGGGAAAGCTATGGCTACACCTTC | CASSYSGESYGYTF
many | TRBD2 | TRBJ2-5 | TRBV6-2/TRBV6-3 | TGTGCCAGCACCGCGGGGGGCAAGGAGACCCAGTACTTC | CASTAGGKETQYF
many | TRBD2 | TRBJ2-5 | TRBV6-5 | TGTGCCAGCAGTTATGCGCTAGCGGGAGAAGAGACCCAGTACTTC | CASSYALAGEETQYF
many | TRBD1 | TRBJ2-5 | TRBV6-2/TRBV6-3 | TGTGCCAGCAGCCAGACAGGGGGCAGGAAGACCCAGTACTTC | CASSQTGGRKTQYF
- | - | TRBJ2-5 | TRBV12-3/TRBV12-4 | TGTGCCAGCAGACCCTGGGGGCAGGGGGAGACCCAGTACTTC | CASRPWGQGETQYF
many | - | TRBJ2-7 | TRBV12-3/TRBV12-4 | TGTGCCAGCAGTTTATGGGGCCTAGCCTACGAGCAGTACTTC | CASSLWGLAYEQYF
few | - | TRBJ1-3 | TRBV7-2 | TGTGCCAGCAGCTTAATTCGGAGCTCTGGAAACACCATATATTTT | CASSLIRSSGNTIYF
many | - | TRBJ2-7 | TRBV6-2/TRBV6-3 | TGTGCCAGCAGTTACTCTGCATCCTACGAGCAGTACTTC | CASSYSASYEQYF
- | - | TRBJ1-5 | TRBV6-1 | TGTGCCAGCAGTGAGGGTGAATACCAGCCCCAGCATTTT | CASSEGEYQPQHF
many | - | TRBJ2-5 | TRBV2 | TGTGCCAGCATCGCAGTCGGACGAAGTAAACAAGAGACCCAGTACTTC | CASIAVGRSKQETQYF
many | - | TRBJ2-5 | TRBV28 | TGTGCCAGCAGTTTGGGCTGGGAGAGGGAGACCCAGTACTTC | CASSLGWERETQYF
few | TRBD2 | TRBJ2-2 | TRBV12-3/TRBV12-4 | TGTGCCAGCAGCAGAGCGGGGGGGCTACCCGGGGAGCTGTTTTTT | CASSRAGGLPGELFF
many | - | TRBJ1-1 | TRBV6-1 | TGTGCCAGCAGTGAAGAAGCAAGGAACACTGAAGCTTTCTTT | CASSEEARNTEAFF
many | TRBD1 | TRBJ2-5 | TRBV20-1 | TGCAGTGCTAGATCCGGGACAGAAGAGACCCAGTACTTC | CSARSGTEETQYF
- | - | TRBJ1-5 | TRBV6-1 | TGTGCCAGCAGTGAAGCCCCTTCGCCGAGGAATCAGCCCCAGCATTTT | CASSEAPSPRNQPQHF
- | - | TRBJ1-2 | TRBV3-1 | TGTGCCAGCAGCCGTGGCAGTGAGTCCTATGGCTACACCTTC | CASSRGSESYGYTF
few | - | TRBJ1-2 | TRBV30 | TGTGCCTGGAGAAGGGGAACCTCATATGGCTACACCTTC | CAWRRGTSYGYTF
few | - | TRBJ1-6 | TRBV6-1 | TGTGCCAGCAGTGTCCTCTTGGTTGGCTCCTATAATTCACCCCTCCACTTT | CASSVLLVGSYNSPLHF
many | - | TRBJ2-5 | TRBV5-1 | TGCGCCAGCGGGGAGACTAGGCCAGCCCAAGAGACCCAGTACTTC | CASGETRPAQETQYF
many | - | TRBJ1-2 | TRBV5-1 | TGCGCCAGCAGCTTGGGTCCGGACAGTAACTATGGCTACACCTTC | CASSLGPDSNYGYTF
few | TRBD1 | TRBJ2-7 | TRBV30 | TGTGCCTGGAGTGTGGGGACAGGGAGCTACGAGCAGTACTTC | CAWSVGTGSYEQYF
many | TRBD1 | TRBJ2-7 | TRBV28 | TGTGCCAGCAGTTTATCCCTCACAGGGGAGATCTTTTACGAGCAGTACTTC | CASSLSLTGEIFYEQYF
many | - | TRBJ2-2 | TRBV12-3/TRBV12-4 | TGTGCCAGCAGTTTAGCGCGTTCCGGGGAGCTGTTTTTT | CASSLARSGELFF
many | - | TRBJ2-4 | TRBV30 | TGTGCCTGGAGTGTACTCGGCGTACTAGCCAAAAACATTCAGTACTTC | CAWSVLGVLAKNIQYF
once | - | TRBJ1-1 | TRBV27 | TGTGCCAGCAGTTTGGCCGGGGGTACGATGAACACTGAAGCTTTCTTT | CASSLAGGTMNTEAFF
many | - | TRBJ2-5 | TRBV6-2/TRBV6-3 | TGTGCCAGCAGTTACGGCGGGATCCGGCAAGAGACCCAGTACTTC | CASSYGGIRQETQYF
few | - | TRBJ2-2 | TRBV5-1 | TGCGCCAGCAGACGCCAGGGGACCGGGGAGCTGTTTTTT | CASRRQGTGELFF
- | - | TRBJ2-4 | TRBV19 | TGTGCCAGTAGTAAATTTGAGGGCATTCAGTACTTC | CASSKFEGIQYF
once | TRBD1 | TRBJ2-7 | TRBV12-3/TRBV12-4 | TGTGCCAGCAGTTCCCCGGGACAGGGGAACAACGAGCAGTACTTC | CASSSPGQGNNEQYF
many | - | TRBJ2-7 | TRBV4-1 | TGCGCCAGCAGCCAAAGCGTTGGTGACTACGAGCAGTACTTC | CASSQSVGDYEQYF
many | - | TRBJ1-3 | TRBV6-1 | TGTGCCAGCAGTGAAGGAATGAGGCAGATTGGAAACACCATATATTTT | CASSEGMRQIGNTIYF
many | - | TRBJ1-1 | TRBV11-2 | TGTGCCAGCAGCTTAGATCCGGGGGGGGAAGCTTTCTTT | CASSLDPGGEAFF
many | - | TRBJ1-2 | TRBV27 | TGTGCCAGCAGTTTCCTGGGAGGGGGAGATGGCTACACCTTC | CASSFLGGGDGYTF
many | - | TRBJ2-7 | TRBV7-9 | TGTGCCAGCAGCTTAGTAGGCGGAGGGGGGGAGCAGTACTTC | CASSLVGGGGEQYF
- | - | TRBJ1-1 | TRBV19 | TGTGCCAGTAGTATATCAGGCGCTGAAGCTTTCTTT | CASSISGAEAFF
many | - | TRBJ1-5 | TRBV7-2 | TGTGCCAGCAGTCCCTATCAGGGCAATCAGCCCCAGCATTTT | CASSPYQGNQPQHF
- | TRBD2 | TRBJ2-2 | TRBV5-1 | TGCGCCAGCAGCTCTAGCGGGAGGGCAGACACCGGGGAGCTGTTTTTT | CASSSSGRADTGELFF
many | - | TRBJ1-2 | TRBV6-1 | TGTGCCAGCAGTGATTATCGGGCCCCCCGTGCCTATGGCTACACCTTC | CASSDYRAPRAYGYTF
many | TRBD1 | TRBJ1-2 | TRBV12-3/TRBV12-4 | TGTGCCAGCAGGGGACAGGGGGCCCACTATGGCTACACCTTC | CASRGQGAHYGYTF
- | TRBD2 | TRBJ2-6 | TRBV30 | TGTGCCTGGGAAGCGGGAGCTGGGGCCAACGTCCTGACTTTC | CAWEAGAGANVLTF
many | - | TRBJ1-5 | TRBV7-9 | TGTGCCAGCAGCTTAGCGTCAGGGGCTCAGCCCCAGCATTTT | CASSLASGAQPQHF
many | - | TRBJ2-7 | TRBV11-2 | TGTGCCAGCAGCTTAGTCCGGACCGGAGTAGGGGGGTACTACGAGCAGTACTTC | CASSLVRTGVGGYYEQYF
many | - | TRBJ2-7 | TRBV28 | TGTGCCAGCAGTGCGGACAACTACGAGCAGTACTTC | CASSADNYEQYF
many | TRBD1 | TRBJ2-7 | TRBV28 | TGTGCCAGCAGTTACACAGGGGGCACCGAGCAGTACTTC | CASSYTGGTEQYF
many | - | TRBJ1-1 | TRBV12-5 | TGTGCTAGTGGTTTGAAGACGGGGGAGAACACTGAAGCTTTCTTT | CASGLKTGENTEAFF
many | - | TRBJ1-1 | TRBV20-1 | TGCAGTGCTTCCCCGTCCAGTATGAACACTGAAGCTTTCTTT | CSASPSSMNTEAFF
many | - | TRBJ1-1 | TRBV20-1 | TGCAGTGCTAGCGTGGGTGGCACTGAAGCTTTCTTT | CSASVGGTEAFF
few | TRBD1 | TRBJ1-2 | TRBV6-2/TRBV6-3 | TGTGCCAGCAGTTCAATGGACAGGGGACATGGCTACACCTTC | CASSSMDRGHGYTF
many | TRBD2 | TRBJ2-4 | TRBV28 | TGTGCCAGCAGTTTCTCAGCGGGAGGGAGTCTGCAAAACATTCAGTACTTC | CASSFSAGGSLQNIQYF
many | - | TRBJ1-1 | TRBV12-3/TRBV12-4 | TGTGCCAGCAGTTTGGTAGGGAGTGGCACTGAAGCTTTCTTT | CASSLVGSGTEAFF
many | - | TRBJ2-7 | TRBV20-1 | TGCAGTGCTAGAGCGGCCCAATGGGAGCAGTACTTC | CSARAAQWEQYF
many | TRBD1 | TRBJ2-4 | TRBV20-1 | TGCAGTGCTAAGCCCCGGGACAGCATAAACATTCAGTACTTC | CSAKPRDSINIQYF